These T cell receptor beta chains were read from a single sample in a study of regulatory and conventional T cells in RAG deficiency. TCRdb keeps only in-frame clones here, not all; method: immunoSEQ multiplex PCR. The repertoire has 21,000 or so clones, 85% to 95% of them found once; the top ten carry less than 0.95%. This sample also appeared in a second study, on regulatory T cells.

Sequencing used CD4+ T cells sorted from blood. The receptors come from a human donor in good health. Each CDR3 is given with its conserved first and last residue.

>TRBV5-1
CASSLRGTLAKNIQYF
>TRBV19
CASKGWAEPNTGELFF
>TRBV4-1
CASSRPGSNQPQHF
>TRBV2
CASSVTGDSNQPQHF
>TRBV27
CASSLTRLAGVSNTQYF
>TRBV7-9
CASSIGDTEAFF
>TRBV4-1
CARTPRRSSYEQYF
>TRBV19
CASSIGTVPGNTIYF
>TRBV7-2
CASSFVGGNQETQYF
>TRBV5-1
CASSLGAGGAAYEQYF
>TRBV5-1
CASSLGSKDGYTF
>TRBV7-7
CASSSGTADSGNTIYF
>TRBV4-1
CASSQPRTGESEKTQYF
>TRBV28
CASSTTGGFYEQYF
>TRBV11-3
CASSLGLEYEQYF
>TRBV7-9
CASSLAANWGLNTEAFF
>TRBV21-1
CASTKYNRANQPQHF
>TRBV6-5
CASSPIRSSNQPQHF
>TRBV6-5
CASSYSMGRPTYEQYF
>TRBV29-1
CSVESRGQGAGDTQYF
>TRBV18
CASSPNLASDEQYF
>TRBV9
CASSVDTGGDQPQHF
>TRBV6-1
CASSFDVSSYYEQYF
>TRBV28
CASSTQGAIEAFF
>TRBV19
CASSIDQGISGTYNEQFF
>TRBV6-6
CASSFSSLGLGTEAFF
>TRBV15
CATREDFGFSGANVLTF
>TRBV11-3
CASSPAGQLYEQYF
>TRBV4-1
CASSQGGDGMAKNIQYF
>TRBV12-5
CASGLVRASGRDNEQFF
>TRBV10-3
CATSWGRDEQFF
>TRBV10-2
CASSEAVLHEQFF
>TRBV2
CASSEARTDTQYF
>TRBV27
CASSLSPSGEYNEQFF
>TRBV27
CASSFIGLAGGTDTQYF
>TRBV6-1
CASSSVLSGSPLHF
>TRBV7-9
CASSLTGEPEAFF
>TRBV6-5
CASSSTGAELYGYTF
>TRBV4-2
CASSQDVGTYGYTF
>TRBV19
CASSISRQGGGYTF
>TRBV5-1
CASSRRLAGGTDTQYF
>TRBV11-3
CASSLEPYNEQFF
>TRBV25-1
CASTQGAHDEQYF
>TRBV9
CASSVDRAGAGNTIYF
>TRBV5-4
CASSPPPGTSSHEQYF
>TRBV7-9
CASTNKGGVYEQYF